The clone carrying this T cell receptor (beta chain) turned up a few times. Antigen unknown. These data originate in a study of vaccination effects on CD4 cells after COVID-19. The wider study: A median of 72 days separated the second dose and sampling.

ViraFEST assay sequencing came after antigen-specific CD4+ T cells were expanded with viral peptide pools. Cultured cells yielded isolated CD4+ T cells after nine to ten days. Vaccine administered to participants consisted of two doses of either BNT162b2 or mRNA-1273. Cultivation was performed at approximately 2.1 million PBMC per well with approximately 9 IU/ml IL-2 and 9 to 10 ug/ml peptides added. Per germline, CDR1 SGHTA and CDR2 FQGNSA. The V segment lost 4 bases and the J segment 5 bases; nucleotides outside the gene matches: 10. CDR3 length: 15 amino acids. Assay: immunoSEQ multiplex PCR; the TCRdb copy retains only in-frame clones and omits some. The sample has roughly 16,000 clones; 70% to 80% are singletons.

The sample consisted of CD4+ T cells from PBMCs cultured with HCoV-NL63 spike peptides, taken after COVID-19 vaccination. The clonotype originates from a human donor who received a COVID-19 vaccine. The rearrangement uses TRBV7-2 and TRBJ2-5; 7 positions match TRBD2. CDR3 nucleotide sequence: TGTGCCAGCAGCTCTACTACCGGGAGGAAGGAGACCCAGTACTTC. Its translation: CASSSTTGRKETQYF.